The sequence of this TCR beta chain was determined in a study of identical twins. V trimming: 2 bases; J trimming: 5 bases; junction bases outside the gene matches: 6. The CDR3 spans 15 residues. Per the germline V gene, CDR1 is SGHDN and CDR2 is FVKESK. This clonotype was recorded many times. TCRdb fed the 5' RACE reads into MiXCR, producing one record per CDR3 protein. Among 700,000 or so distinct CDR3 sequences, around 8.3% were seen once, and the ten largest hold roughly 0.97%. The data were also submitted as part of a second study, on yellow fever vaccine responses in identical twins.

The sequenced sample was PBMCs. This rearrangement joins TRBV14 to TRBJ2-7; 10 bases are shared with TRBD1. This receptor was identified in a woman aged 18-29 years in good health. The CDR3 protein is CASSQPGQGSHEQYF. The CDR3, as DNA: TGTGCCAGCAGCCAACCGGGACAGGGGAGCCACGAGCAGTACTTC.